The rows below give T cell receptor beta chains drawn from one sample of a study of CD4 T cells in relation to SARS-CoV-2 and coronaviruses. TCRdb's copy holds only in-frame clones and misses some; the assay was immunoSEQ multiplex PCR. The table includes around 12,000 clones, more than 75% detected once. Sequencing was performed on naive CD4+ T cells from PBMCs. These receptors originate from an adult with COVID-19. CDR3s leave out the opening cysteine and the closing phenylalanine or tryptophan.

CDR3 protein: ASSRLGTPGEQY
V gene: TRBV7-2

CDR3 protein: ASSYFGGTGTEAF
V gene: TRBV6-5

CDR3 protein: ASSALAGGPGEQY
V gene: TRBV5-4

CDR3 protein: ASSLVRGAVGELF
V gene: TRBV11-2

CDR3 protein: ASSYRKIGETQY
V gene: TRBV6-2/TRBV6-3

CDR3 protein: ASSQEPLAGGPSTGELF
V gene: TRBV4-2

CDR3 protein: ASSQSFGTGMSPWYYEQY
V gene: TRBV19

CDR3 protein: ASGVLSNQPQH
V gene: TRBV19

CDR3 protein: ASSRVGAKGRGYT
V gene: TRBV6-5

CDR3 protein: ASSTDRGTYEQY
V gene: TRBV7-2